The sample holds many counts of the clone carrying this TCR beta chain. Its antigen is not identified. The study built unsorted libraries from 2 million PBMCs kept at -80 C. These data come from a study of neurological immune-mediated disorders. The cDNA was synthesized by 5'RACE incorporating 10-nucleotide random UMIs. Via MiXCR, TCRdb re-called the 5' RACE reads, giving one row per CDR3 protein. The sample has tens of thousands of distinct CDR3 sequences, about 12% seen once. Broader study findings: Multiple sclerosis was found to have the least TCR clonal expansion, below healthy controls, and HTLV-1-associated myelopathy the most.

Input material: PBMCs. The sequence was obtained from a female donor in good health.

This CDR3 reads CASSLGSSFSGANVLTF. In DNA form, the CDR3 reads TGTGCCAGCAGTTTGGGCAGCAGTTTCTCTGGGGCCAACGTCCTGACTTTC. V gene TRBV12-3 or TRBV12-4 combines with J gene TRBJ2-6; unclear D gene. The V end was cut by 3 bases, the J end by 0 bases, with 12 bases between. This CDR3 spans 17 amino acids.